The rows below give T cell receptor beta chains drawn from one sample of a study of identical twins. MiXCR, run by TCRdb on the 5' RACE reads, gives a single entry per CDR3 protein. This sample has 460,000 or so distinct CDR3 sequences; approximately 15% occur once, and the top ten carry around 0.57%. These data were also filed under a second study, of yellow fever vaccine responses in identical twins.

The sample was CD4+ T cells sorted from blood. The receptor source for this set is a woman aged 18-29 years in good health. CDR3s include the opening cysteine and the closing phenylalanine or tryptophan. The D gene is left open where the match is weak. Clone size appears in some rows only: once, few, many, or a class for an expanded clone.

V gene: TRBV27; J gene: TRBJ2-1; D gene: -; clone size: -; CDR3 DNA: TGTGCCAGCAGCGCCGATTTGGGGTTATTAACCTACAATGAGCAGTTCTTC; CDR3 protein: CASSADLGLLTYNEQFF
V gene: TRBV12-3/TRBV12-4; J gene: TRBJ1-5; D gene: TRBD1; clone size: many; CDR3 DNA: TGTGCCAGCAGTTGGCGACAGGGGGATCAGCCCCAGCATTTT; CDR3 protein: CASSWRQGDQPQHF
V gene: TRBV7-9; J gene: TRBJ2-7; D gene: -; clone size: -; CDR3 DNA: TGTGCCAGCAGCTCCGGGGGACAGAAACAATCCTACGAGCAGTACTTC; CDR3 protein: CASSSGGQKQSYEQYF
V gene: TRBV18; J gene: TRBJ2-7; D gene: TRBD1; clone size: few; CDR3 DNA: TGTGCCAGCTCACTACAGGGGTCTGGCTACGAGCAGTACTTC; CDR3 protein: CASSLQGSGYEQYF
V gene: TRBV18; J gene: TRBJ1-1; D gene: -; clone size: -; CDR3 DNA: TGTGCCAGCTCACCACCGGGAGTGCGGAATGAAGCTTTCTTT; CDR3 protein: CASSPPGVRNEAFF
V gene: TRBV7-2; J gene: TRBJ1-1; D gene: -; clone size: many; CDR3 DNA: TGTGCCAGCAGCTTAGAGGGTGTTGGCACTGAAGCTTTCTTT; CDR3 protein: CASSLEGVGTEAFF
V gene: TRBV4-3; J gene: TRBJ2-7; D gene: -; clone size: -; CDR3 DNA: TGCGCCAGCAGCCAAGATAGCCAGGGCCACTACGAGCAGTACTTC; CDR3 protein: CASSQDSQGHYEQYF
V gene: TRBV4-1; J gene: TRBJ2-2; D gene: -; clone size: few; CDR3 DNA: TGCGCCAGCAGCCAAGAGGTGGGACAAACCGGGGAGCTGTTTTTT; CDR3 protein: CASSQEVGQTGELFF
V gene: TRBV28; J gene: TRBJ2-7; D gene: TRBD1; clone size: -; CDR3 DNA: TGTGCCAGCAGTTTTCGGGGACAGGGGGGCAACGAGCAGTACTTC; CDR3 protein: CASSFRGQGGNEQYF
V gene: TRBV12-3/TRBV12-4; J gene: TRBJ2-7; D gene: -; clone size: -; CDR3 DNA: TGTGCCAGCAGCTCCAGATTATACGAGCAGTACTTC; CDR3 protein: CASSSRLYEQYF
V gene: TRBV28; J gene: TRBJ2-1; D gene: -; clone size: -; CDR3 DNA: TGTGCCAGCAGCGGGCCACCCTACAATGAGCAGTTCTTC; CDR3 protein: CASSGPPYNEQFF
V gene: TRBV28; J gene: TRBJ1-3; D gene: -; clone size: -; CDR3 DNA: TGTGCCAGCAGTTTTGGGGTTGTCTCCTCTGGAAACACCATATATTTT; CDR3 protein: CASSFGVVSSGNTIYF
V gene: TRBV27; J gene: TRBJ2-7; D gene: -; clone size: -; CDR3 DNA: TGTGCCAGCAGTTTTTCGTCGTCCGCAGGGGAGTACTTC; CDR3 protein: CASSFSSSAGEYF
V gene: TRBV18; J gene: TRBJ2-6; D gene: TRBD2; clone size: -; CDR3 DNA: TGTGCCAGCTCACCACCGGGGAGGGCTGGGGCCAACGTCCTGACTTTC; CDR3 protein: CASSPPGRAGANVLTF
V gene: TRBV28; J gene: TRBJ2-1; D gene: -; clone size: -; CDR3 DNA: TGTGCCAGCAGACTGGGGCAGCGGAATCTCTACAATGAGCAGTTCTTC; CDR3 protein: CASRLGQRNLYNEQFF
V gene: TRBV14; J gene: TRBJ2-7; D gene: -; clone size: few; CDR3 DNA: TGTGCCAGCAGCGCTACCTTGGAAGTCTACTCCTACGAGCAGTACTTC; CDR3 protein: CASSATLEVYSYEQYF
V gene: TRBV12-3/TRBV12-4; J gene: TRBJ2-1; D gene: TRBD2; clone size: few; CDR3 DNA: TGTGCCAGCGGCAGAGCGGGGGAAGTCAATGAGCAGTTCTTC; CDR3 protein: CASGRAGEVNEQFF
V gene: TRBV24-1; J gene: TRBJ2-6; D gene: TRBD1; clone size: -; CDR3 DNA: TGTGCCACCAGTGATCCAAATCACCCCGACAGGGCTGGGGCCAACGTCCTGACTTTC; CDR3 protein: CATSDPNHPDRAGANVLTF
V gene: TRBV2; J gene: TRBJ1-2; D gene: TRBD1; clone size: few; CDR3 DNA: TGTGCCAGCAGTGGGGACAGCAACTATGGCTACACCTTC; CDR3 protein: CASSGDSNYGYTF
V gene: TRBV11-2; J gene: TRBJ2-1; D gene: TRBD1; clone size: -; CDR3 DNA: TGTGCCAGCAGCTTAGAAGGGGGCAAGCAGTTCTTC; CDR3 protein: CASSLEGGKQFF
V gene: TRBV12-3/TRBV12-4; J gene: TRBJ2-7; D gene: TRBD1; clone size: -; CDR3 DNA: TGTGCCAGCAGTACCGGGACAGGGTCAAGCGAGCAGTACTTC; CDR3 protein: CASSTGTGSSEQYF
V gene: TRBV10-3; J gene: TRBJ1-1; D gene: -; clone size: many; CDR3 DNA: TGTGCCATCAGGTGGCAGGGGAACACTGAAGCTTTCTTT; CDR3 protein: CAIRWQGNTEAFF
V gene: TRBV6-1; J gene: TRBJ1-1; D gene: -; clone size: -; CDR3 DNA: TGTGCCAGCAGTCAGTCACCCCGGAAGGGCACTGAAGCTTTCTTT; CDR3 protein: CASSQSPRKGTEAFF
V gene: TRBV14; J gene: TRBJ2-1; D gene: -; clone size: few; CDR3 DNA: TGTGCCAGCAGCCGCCGGACGGAGGGGGCGAATGAGCAGTTCTTC; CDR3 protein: CASSRRTEGANEQFF
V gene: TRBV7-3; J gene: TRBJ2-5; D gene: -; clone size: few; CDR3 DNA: TGTGCCAGCAGCTTGACGATCCAAGAGACCCAGTACTTC; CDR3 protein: CASSLTIQETQYF
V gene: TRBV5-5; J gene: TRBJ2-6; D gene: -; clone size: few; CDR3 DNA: TGTGCCAGCAGCTTAGTAGCCGATTCTGGGGCCAACGTCCTGACTTTC; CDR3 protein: CASSLVADSGANVLTF
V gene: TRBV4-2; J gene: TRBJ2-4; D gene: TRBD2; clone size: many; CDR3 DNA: TGTGCCAGCAGCCAAGAACCGAGGTTAGCGGGAGGGCCAAGATTGGCCAAAAACATTCAGTACTTC; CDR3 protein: CASSQEPRLAGGPRLAKNIQYF
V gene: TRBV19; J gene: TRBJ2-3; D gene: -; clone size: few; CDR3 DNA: TGTGCCAGTAGTTCCTCTGGGGGCCCCGGATCGCAGTATTTT; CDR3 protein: CASSSSGGPGSQYF
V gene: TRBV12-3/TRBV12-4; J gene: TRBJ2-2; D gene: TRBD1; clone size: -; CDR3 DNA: TGTGCCAGCAGTGCGGGACAGGGTAGGGCCGGGGAGCTGTTTTTT; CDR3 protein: CASSAGQGRAGELFF
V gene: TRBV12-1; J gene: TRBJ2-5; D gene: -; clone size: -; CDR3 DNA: TGTGCCAGCAGCTCCGGACTAGCGGGAGATGAGACCCAGTACTTC; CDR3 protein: CASSSGLAGDETQYF
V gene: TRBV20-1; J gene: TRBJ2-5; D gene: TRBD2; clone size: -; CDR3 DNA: TGCAGTGCCACTACGATCAGCGGGGAAGCAGAGACCCAGTACTTC; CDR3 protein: CSATTISGEAETQYF
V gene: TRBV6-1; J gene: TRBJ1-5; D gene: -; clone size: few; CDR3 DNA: TGTGCCTCCCGGAGGGGGGACTATAGTAGCAATCAGCCCCAGCATTTT; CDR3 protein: CASRRGDYSSNQPQHF
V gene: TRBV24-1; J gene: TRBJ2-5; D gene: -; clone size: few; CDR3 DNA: TGTGCCACCAGTGACCCGACGGAAAAAGAGACCCAGTACTTC; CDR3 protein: CATSDPTEKETQYF
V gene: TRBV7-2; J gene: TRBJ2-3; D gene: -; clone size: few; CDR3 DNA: TGTGCCAGCAGCATACAGGATACGGGAACAGATACGCAGTATTTT; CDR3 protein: CASSIQDTGTDTQYF
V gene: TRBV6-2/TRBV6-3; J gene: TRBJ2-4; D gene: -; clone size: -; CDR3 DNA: TGTGCCAGCAGTTACCGCCGAGTTCTAGCCAAAAACATTCAGTACTTC; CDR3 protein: CASSYRRVLAKNIQYF
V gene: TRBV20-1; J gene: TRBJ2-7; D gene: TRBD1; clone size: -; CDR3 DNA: TGCAGTGCTAACAGGGGGGATCCTACCAACGAGCAGTACTTC; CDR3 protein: CSANRGDPTNEQYF
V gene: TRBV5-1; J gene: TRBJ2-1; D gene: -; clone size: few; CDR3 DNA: TGCGCCAGCAGCTCTTTAGTGGGGAATGAGCAGTTCTTC; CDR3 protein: CASSSLVGNEQFF
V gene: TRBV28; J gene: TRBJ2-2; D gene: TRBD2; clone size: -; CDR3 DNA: TGTGCCAGTCAGTGGGGGAGGGCCACCGGGGAGCTGTTTTTT; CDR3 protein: CASQWGRATGELFF
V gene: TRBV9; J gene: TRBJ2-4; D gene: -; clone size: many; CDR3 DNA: TGTGCCAGCAGCGTACGCCCCCACCAAGCCAAAAACATTCAGTACTTC; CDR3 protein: CASSVRPHQAKNIQYF
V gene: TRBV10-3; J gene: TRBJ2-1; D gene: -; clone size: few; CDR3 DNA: TGTGCCACCAACCTCGACAGGTCCTCCTACAATGAGCAGTTCTTC; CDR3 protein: CATNLDRSSYNEQFF
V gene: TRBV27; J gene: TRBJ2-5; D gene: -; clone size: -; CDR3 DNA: TGTGCCAGCAGTTTATCCCCTCGCGGAGAGACCCAGTACTTC; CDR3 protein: CASSLSPRGETQYF
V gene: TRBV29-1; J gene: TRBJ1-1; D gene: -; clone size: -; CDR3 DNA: TGCAGCGCGGACACAAACACTGAAGCTTTCTTT; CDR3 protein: CSADTNTEAFF
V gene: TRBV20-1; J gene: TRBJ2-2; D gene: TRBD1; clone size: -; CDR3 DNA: TGCAGTGCGGAGACAGGGGTAAACACCGGGGAGCTGTTTTTT; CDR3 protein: CSAETGVNTGELFF
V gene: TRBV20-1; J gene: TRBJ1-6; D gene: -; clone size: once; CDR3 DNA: TGCAGTGCTAGGGGGTTAAGTGAAGAGAAGAGCTCCTATAATTCACCCCTCCACTTT; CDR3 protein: CSARGLSEEKSSYNSPLHF
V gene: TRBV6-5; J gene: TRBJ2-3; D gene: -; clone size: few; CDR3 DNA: TGTGCCAGCAGTTACAGGCGAGGCACAGGAGGACTAACAGATACGCAGTATTTT; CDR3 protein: CASSYRRGTGGLTDTQYF